These 10 T cell receptor beta chains originate from one sample sequenced in a study of blood T cell repertoires in COVID-19 (dated by TCRdb to the early 2020s). Library creation used the immunoSEQ multiplex PCR assay. As stored in TCRdb, this immuneACCESS dataset retains in-frame rearrangements with V and J assigned. A fraction of the clones does not appear; measured against another copy, unresolved V genes explain less than half of the discrepancy, and the remainder lacks a known reason. This sample is represented by 270,000 or so clones; about four fifths of them were singletons. Over 8.5% of the sample lies in the top ten. Sequences were obtained from peripheral blood. The source of these receptors is a woman in her fifties or sixties who had recovered from COVID-19.

V and J are TRBV10-3 and TRBJ1-2; no clear D. CDR3 length: 17 residues. The germline V gene has CDR1 ENHRY and CDR2 SYGVKD. V lost 0 bases and J lost 6, with 20 bases in between. The CDR3 DNA is TGTGCCATCAGTGAGTCCAAAATGGTGTCGGGTGATAATGGCTACACCTTC. It codes for CAISESKMVSGDNGYTF.

This CDR3 reads CASSSLPGLAGNEQFF. As DNA, the CDR3 is TGTGCCAGCAGTTCCTTACCGGGACTAGCGGGGAATGAGCAGTTCTTC. This rearrangement joins TRBV6-2 or TRBV6-3 to TRBJ2-1, with 13 bases matching TRBD2. The V and J ends lost 4 bases and 7 bases, in that order; junction bases with no gene match: 7. The germline gives CDR1 MNHEY, CDR2 SVGEGT. The CDR3 length is 16 residues.

On this clone: Distinct nucleotide sequences in the sample also encode this CDR3. This chain joins TRBV27 and TRBJ1-1, with a tentative D call TRBD1 (6 bases). Per germline, CDR1 MNHEY and CDR2 SMNVEV (reference sequence). Trimming shortened V by 6 bases and J by 0 bases, and 11 bases separated the two germline ends. The CDR3 has 14 amino acids. CDR3 amino acids: CASRVTGLNTEAFF. CDR3 DNA sequence: TGTGCCAGCAGAGTGACAGGTTTGAACACTGAAGCTTTCTTT.

The gene calls are TRBV30 and TRBJ1-1; perhaps TRBD1 as D (5 bases). V was cut by 0 bases and J by 5 bases, with 13 bases left in between. The CDR3 is 14 amino acids. Germline V gene lookup returns CDR1 GTSNPN and CDR2 SVGIG (reference sequence). The DNA for the CDR3 is TGTGCCTGGAGTGTTAACTGGGGCCAAACTGAAGCTTTCTTT. Translated: CAWSVNWGQTEAFF.

V gene TRBV18 combines with J gene TRBJ2-5; 10 bases match TRBD2. V gave up 4 bases and J gave up 5 bases; unmatched junction bases: 13. The CDR3 sequence is 17 residues long. The germline V gene has CDR1 KGHSH and CDR2 LQKENI. In nucleotides, the CDR3 is TGTGCCAGCTCACTGTCCTCTCTAGCGGGAGCCGGGGAGACCCAGTACTTC. The encoded protein is CASSLSSLAGAGETQYF.

The chain employs TRBV27 and TRBJ2-7, with D perhaps matching TRBD2 (7 bases). CDR3 length equals 11 residues. Trimming cost V 8 bases and J 5 bases, with 10 bases left between them. The V gene's germline CDR1 is MNHEY and CDR2 SMNVEV (reference sequence). In DNA form, the CDR3 reads TGTGCCAGCTGGGGGGGCCACGAGCAGTACTTC. Amino acids: CASWGGHEQYF.

This rearrangement joins TRBV9 to TRBJ1-2, with D unresolved. This CDR3 is 16 amino acids long. Deletions cut 3 bases from V and 0 bases from J, with 15 bases between. In germline, CDR1 is SGDLS, CDR2 YYNGEE. CDR3 in DNA: TGTGCCAGCAGCGAGTCCTCATCCCGGGCTAACTATGGCTACACCTTC. This codes for CASSESSSRANYGYTF.

Only one count was recorded for this clone. The chain employs TRBV4-3 and TRBJ2-1; D is uncertain. Germline CDR1 LGHNA, CDR2 YSLEER. The CDR3 length is 15 residues. The V end was cut by 2 bases, the J end by 9 bases, with 17 bases between. The CDR3 protein is CASSQSPPLVSEQFF. As DNA, the CDR3 is TGCGCCAGCAGCCAATCACCCCCTCTAGTGAGTGAGCAGTTCTTC.

CDR3 coding DNA: TGTGCCAGCAGTGACGGACAGGGAATCTCTGGGGCCAACGTCCTGACTTTC. Amino acids: CASSDGQGISGANVLTF. The chain joins TRBV28 to TRBJ2-6, with 8 positions matching TRBD1. The CDR3 covers 17 residues. The ends lost 5 bases at V and 0 bases at J; junction bases unmatched: 6. The V gene's germline CDR1 is MDHEN and CDR2 SYDVKM.

There are a few counts of this clone. The CDR3 DNA sequence: TGTGCCAGCAGCTTAGCCCGGGGCACAGATACGCAGTATTTT. It specifies CASSLARGTDTQYF. The chain combines TRBV7-2 with TRBJ2-3; D gene ambiguous. Germline V gene data show CDR1 as SGHTA and CDR2 as FQGNSA. The V and J ends lost 0 bases and 1 base respectively, with 5 bases between them. The CDR3 spans 14 residues.